One and the same sample provided the 22 T cell receptor beta chains below, sequenced in a study of blood T cell repertoires in COVID-19. Generated by immunoSEQ multiplex PCR, the TCRdb table keeps only in-frame clones and is missing some. This sample carries roughly 300,000 clones, about 83% of them seen once, and the ten largest clones take approximately 1.1%. Sequenced input: peripheral blood. These receptors were obtained from a woman between 50 and 59 years old with acute or convalescent COVID-19.

V usage is TRBV30 and J usage is TRBJ1-1; possible D gene TRBD1, 5 bases. The CDR3 covers 15 residues. V gave up 2 bases and J gave up 1 base, with 14 bases separating them. Germline V CDR1 and CDR2: GTSNPN, SVGIG (reference sequence). DNA of the CDR3: TGTGCCTGGAGTCCGAAGGGGCGGTGGAACACTGAAGCTTTCTTT. Protein sequence: CAWSPKGRWNTEAFF.

The chain recombines TRBV4-3 with TRBJ1-1; 7 nucleotides match TRBD1. There are 15 residues in the CDR3. Looked up from germline, CDR1 is LGHNA and CDR2 is YSLEER. The V gene end was trimmed by 0 bases and the J gene end by 1 base; junction bases not matched to a gene: 2. The CDR3 loop reads CASSQDGTANTEAFF. Here the CDR3 DNA reads TGCGCCAGCAGCCAAGATGGGACAGCGAACACTGAAGCTTTCTTT.

In this sample, this clone turned up once. The genes are TRBV6-6 and TRBJ2-7; possibly TRBD2 for D (5 bases). This CDR3 has 12 residues. V lost 1 base and J 6 bases, leaving 7 bases between the germline ends. From germline, CDR1 is MNHNY and CDR2 SVGAGI (reference sequence). The CDR3 DNA reads as TGTGCCAGCAGTTACTACCGGGGCGAGCAGTACTTC. This codes for CASSYYRGEQYF.

This chain connects TRBV7-9 to TRBJ1-1; 7 bases fit TRBD1. The junction had 10 bases not matched to a gene; V was cut back by 5 bases and J by 4 bases. This CDR3 comprises 15 residues. Germline V gene lookup returns CDR1 SEHNR and CDR2 FQNEAQ (reference sequence). This CDR3 reads CASSPPTGLSTEAFF. Written as DNA, the CDR3 is TGTGCCAGCAGCCCGCCGACAGGGTTGAGCACTGAAGCTTTCTTT.

This clone was found a few times. The chain uses TRBV10-1 and TRBJ1-2, with a tentative D call TRBD1 (5 bases). Germline values: CDR1 WNHNN, CDR2 SYGVQD (reference sequence). The V end lost 4 bases, the J end lost 2 bases, and 11 bases lay between the germline ends. This CDR3 has 14 amino acids. CDR3 sequence reads: CASSVRGQNYGYTF. CDR3 nucleotide sequence: TGCGCCAGCAGTGTTAGGGGCCAGAACTATGGCTACACCTTC.

The J gene is TRBJ2-1, the V gene TRBV2, with 8 bases that match TRBD1. CDR1 is SNHLY and CDR2 is FYNNEI in the germline V gene. J lost 4 bases, V lost 10 bases, and 6 bases had no gene match. This CDR3 is 13 amino acids long. CDR3 region: CATQGANYNEQFF. CDR3 DNA sequence: TGTGCCACTCAGGGGGCGAATTACAATGAGCAGTTCTTC.

The chain is built from TRBV14 and TRBJ1-2, with 9 nucleotides matching TRBD1. CDR3 length equals 15 residues. Germline CDR1 and CDR2: SGHDN and FVKESK. J lost 4 bases, V lost 0 bases, and 3 bases had no gene match. DNA for the CDR3: TGTGCCAGCAGCCAAGATGGACAGGGGATCTATGGCTACACCTTC. Amino acid sequence: CASSQDGQGIYGYTF.

The rearrangement links TRBV5-4 to TRBJ2-6; D may be TRBD1 (6 bases). Germline CDR1 SGHNT, CDR2 YYREEE (reference sequence). Trimming removed 3 bases at V and 4 bases at J, with 20 bases between. The length of the CDR3 is 18 residues. This chain's CDR3 is CASSSPPGTRTGANVLTF. Written as DNA, the CDR3 is TGTGCCAGCAGCTCCCCTCCCGGGACAAGAACCGGGGCCAACGTCCTGACTTTC.

The chain employs TRBV12-5 and TRBJ1-1; 7 bases are shared with TRBD1. The CDR3 extends over 13 amino acids. Per the germline V gene, CDR1 is LGHNT and CDR2 is FRNRAP. J gave up 2 bases and V 11 bases, and 8 bases lay outside the gene matches. The CDR3 here is CAGDRDSNTEAFF. In DNA, the CDR3 is TGTGCTGGAGACCGGGACAGCAACACTGAAGCTTTCTTT.

Only one count was recorded for this clone. The rearrangement uses TRBV7-8 and TRBJ1-1; D not certain. Germline CDR1 SGHVS, CDR2 FQNEAQ. CDR3 length: 13 amino acids. Trimming pared 2 bases from V and 2 bases from J, leaving 6 bases between. CDR3: CASSLQFNTEAFF. The CDR3 bases are TGTGCCAGCAGCTTACAATTCAACACTGAAGCTTTCTTT.

The J gene is TRBJ1-2, the V gene TRBV5-4; 7 nucleotides align to TRBD1. Germline CDR1 SGHNT, CDR2 YYREEE (reference sequence). The CDR3 length is 13 residues. V dropped 4 bases and J dropped 4; count of bases not matched to a gene: 4. In DNA form, the CDR3 reads TGTGCCAGCAGCCCGGGACAGCCCTATGGCTACACCTTC. Residues: CASSPGQPYGYTF.

This chain connects TRBV2 to TRBJ1-4, with 8 bases fitting TRBD1. The CDR3 is 14 residues long. With 7 bases clipped from V and 6 bases from J, the junction kept 7 bases outside the gene matches. Germline CDR1 reads SNHLY; CDR2 reads FYNNEI. The CDR3 protein is CASNLDRVDEKLFF. The CDR3 DNA is TGTGCCAGCAACCTGGACAGGGTAGATGAAAAACTGTTTTTT.

The chain couples TRBV5-4 to TRBJ1-4, with 9 nucleotides matching TRBD1. The CDR3 runs to 15 residues. Germline CDR1 and CDR2: SGHNT and YYREEE (reference sequence). V lost 4 bases to trimming and J lost 4 bases; unmatched junction nucleotides: 5. The CDR3 sequence is CASSVGTGINEKLFF. The CDR3 DNA reads as TGTGCCAGCAGCGTAGGGACAGGGATTAATGAAAAACTGTTTTTT. Full variable domain (missing parts from reference TRBV5-4 and TRBJ1-4): ETGVTQSPTHLIKTRGQQVTLRCSSQSGHNTVSWYQQALGQGPQFIFQYYREEENGRGNFPPRFSGLQFPNYSSELNVNALELDDSALYLCASSVGTGINEKLFFGSGTQLSVL.

This sequence joins TRBV3-1 (or the pseudogene TRBV3-2) and TRBJ1-4; D is undetermined. The germline V and J ends were trimmed by 2 bases and 9 bases, with 7 bases remaining between them. CDR1 and CDR2 (germline): LGHDT, YNNKEL (reference sequence). The CDR3 sequence is 12 residues long. The CDR3 reads CASSQPLQKLFF. CDR3 in DNA: TGTGCCAGCAGCCAACCCCTCCAAAAACTGTTTTTT.

Turning to this clone: Other DNA sequences within the sample encode an identical CDR3. The rearrangement links TRBV7-2 to TRBJ1-1, with D possibly matching TRBD1 (6 bases). Germline V gene data show CDR1 as SGHTA and CDR2 as FQGNSA. The CDR3 contains 15 residues. V dropped 1 base and J dropped 1 base, with 10 bases sitting between them. The CDR3 coding sequence is TGTGCCAGCAGCTTAGGGGGGGGCCGGAACACTGAAGCTTTCTTT. It yields the protein CASSLGGGRNTEAFF.

This clone has more than one count but fewer than ten. V is TRBV5-5 and J is TRBJ2-1, with D possibly being TRBD2 (5 bases). CDR3 length: 14 residues. The V gene lost 3 bases and the J gene lost 4 bases, with 11 bases spanning the gap. Germline V gene lookup returns CDR1 SGHKS and CDR2 YYEKEE (reference sequence). CDR3 sequence: CASSYRGQYNEQFF. CDR3 DNA sequence: TGTGCCAGCAGCTATCGGGGTCAATACAATGAGCAGTTCTTC. The full variable domain, rest sourced from reference TRBV5-5 and TRBJ2-1, is DAGVTQSPTHLIKTRGQQVTLRCSPISGHKSVSWYQQVLGQGPQFIFQYYEKEERGRGNFPDRFSARQFPNYSSELNVNALLLGDSALYLCASSYRGQYNEQFFGPGTRLTVL.

The V call is TRBV6-1, the J call TRBJ2-5; 12 bases fit TRBD1. The CDR3 consists of 15 residues. V dropped 3 bases and J dropped 5; count of bases not matched to a gene: 4. Germline-derived CDR1 and CDR2 are MNHNS and SASEGT. In DNA form, the CDR3 reads TGTGCCAGCAGTGACGGGACAGGGGGCTTTGAGACCCAGTACTTC. It codes for CASSDGTGGFETQYF.

This rearrangement joins TRBV5-4 to TRBJ2-4; 8 nucleotides line up with TRBD1. Per germline, CDR1 SGHNT and CDR2 YYREEE (reference sequence). The CDR3 runs 16 residues. The trim removed 0 bases at V and 0 bases at J, leaving 2 bases unmatched. This chain's CDR3 is CASSLGQGRAKNIQYF. CDR3 bases: TGTGCCAGCAGCTTGGGACAGGGGAGAGCCAAAAACATTCAGTACTTC. The full variable domain, completed using reference TRBV5-4 and TRBJ2-4, is ETGVTQSPTHLIKTRGQQVTLRCSSQSGHNTVSWYQQALGQGPQFIFQYYREEENGRGNFPPRFSGLQFPNYSSELNVNALELDDSALYLCASSLGQGRAKNIQYFGAGTRLSVL.

A single count supports this clone. The chain combines TRBV2 with TRBJ1-4; tentative D call: TRBD1 (5 bases). Trimming cost V 6 bases and J 2 bases, with 10 bases left between them. The CDR3 runs to 14 residues. CDR1 and CDR2 (germline): SNHLY, FYNNEI. CDR3: CASSPGGTNEKLFF. As DNA, the CDR3 is TGTGCCAGCAGCCCTGGGGGGACTAATGAAAAACTGTTTTTT.

The chain carries TRBV7-6 and TRBJ2-5; tentatively, D is TRBD2 (5 bases). Trimming shortened V by 4 bases and J by 2 bases, and 8 bases separated the two germline ends. The CDR3 loop spans 13 amino acids. Looked up from germline, CDR1 is SGHVS and CDR2 is FNYEAQ. The CDR3 is CASSSLAQETQYF. The CDR3 DNA reads TGTGCCAGCAGCTCCCTAGCTCAAGAGACCCAGTACTTC.

The genes are TRBV29-1 and TRBJ1-2; maybe TRBD1 (5 bases). The CDR3 runs 14 residues. Germline V CDR1 and CDR2: SQVTM, ANQGSEA. V was trimmed by 0 bases and J by 4 bases, leaving 12 bases between them. The CDR3 protein is CSVEDLQGGYGYTF. CDR3 bases: TGCAGCGTTGAAGATCTGCAGGGAGGCTATGGCTACACCTTC.

V gene TRBV9 combines with J gene TRBJ2-7; tentatively, D is TRBD2 (5 bases). V dropped 1 base and J dropped 5 bases, with 13 bases sitting between them. This CDR3 contains 14 residues. Germline assignment: CDR1 SGDLS and CDR2 YYNGEE. The CDR3 DNA reads as TGTGCCAGCAGCGTATCGTCTAGCATCCACGAGCAGTACTTC. It translates to CASSVSSSIHEQYF.